A selection of T cell receptor beta chains follows, all from one sample in a study of control samples from healthy donors and cancer patients. The data were produced by immunoSEQ multiplex PCR, yet TCRdb's version contains in-frame clones alone and is incomplete. The profile shows under 30,000 clones, roughly 85% of them singletons. The material sequenced was PBMCs. These receptors all come from a man between 60 and 75 years old with head and neck cancer. Both conserved end residues are part of each CDR3. The D gene is left open where the match is weak. Part of the rows lack a size; the others show once, few, many or a class for expanded clones.

J gene,clone size,D gene,V gene,CDR3 protein,CDR3 DNA
TRBJ1-4,-,TRBD1,TRBV2,CASSGQGASEKLFF,TGTGCCAGCAGCGGACAGGGGGCAAGTGAAAAACTGTTTTTT
TRBJ1-5,-,TRBD1,TRBV29-1,CSVGGQGPNGPQHF,TGCAGCGTGGGAGGACAGGGACCCAACGGGCCCCAGCATTTT
TRBJ1-1,-,-,TRBV6-2/TRBV6-3,CASSDDRTTEAFF,TGTGCCAGCAGTGACGACCGTACCACTGAAGCTTTCTTT
TRBJ1-5,-,-,TRBV6-5,CATRGGGNQPQHF,TGTGCCACCAGAGGGGGTGGCAATCAGCCCCAGCATTTT
TRBJ1-3,-,-,TRBV28,CASRKDGGNTIYF,TGTGCCAGCAGAAAGGACGGAGGAAACACCATATATTTT
TRBJ2-7,-,-,TRBV14,CASSQDFWDPNPRLAKYEQYF,TGTGCCAGCAGCCAAGATTTTTGGGACCCAAATCCCCGACTTGCGAAATACGAGCAGTACTTC
TRBJ2-1,once,-,TRBV18,CASSRLAAAYNEQFF,TGTGCCAGCTCACGTCTTGCGGCCGCCTACAATGAGCAGTTCTTC
TRBJ2-7,-,TRBD1,TRBV5-4,CASSYRDRLYEQYF,TGTGCCAGCAGCTACCGGGACAGACTCTACGAGCAGTACTTC
TRBJ1-1,few,-,TRBV4-1,CASSQEGFLNTEAFF,TGCGCCAGCAGCCAAGAGGGGTTTCTGAACACTGAAGCTTTCTTT
TRBJ2-5,-,-,TRBV7-7,CASAVSGETQYF,TGTGCCAGCGCGGTCTCGGGAGAGACCCAGTACTTC